These 8 T cell receptor beta chains were all obtained from the same sample, sequenced in a study of blood T cell repertoires in COVID-19 (dated by TCRdb to about 2020). Library construction relied on the immunoSEQ multiplex PCR assay. TCRdb took this table from immuneACCESS and kept in-frame rearrangements with V and J called. Such tables lack part of the clones; where checked against another copy, unresolved V genes explain under half of the gap, and the rest is unexplained. A total of over 150,000 clones appear in this sample, about four fifths of them only once. Clones ranked in the top ten supply 25% to 35% of the sample. Source material: peripheral blood. These receptors were collected from a woman aged 55-70 years with acute or convalescent COVID-19.

The V call is TRBV29-1, the J call TRBJ1-1; weak D call: TRBD1 (6 bases). This CDR3 is 13 amino acids long. Trimming shortened V by 1 base and J by 1 base, and 7 bases separated the two germline ends. Looked up from germline, CDR1 is SQVTM and CDR2 is ANQGSEA. The CDR3 coding sequence is TGCAGCGTTGAAGGACAGGCGAACACTGAAGCTTTCTTT. This gives the protein CSVEGQANTEAFF.

This clone was seen repeatedly, ten times or more. The J gene is TRBJ1-2, the V gene TRBV18; TRBD1 agrees at 12 bases. Looked up from germline, CDR1 is KGHSH and CDR2 is LQKENI. J was trimmed by 3 bases and V by 6 bases; bases with no gene match: 8. This CDR3 is 16 amino acids long. CDR3 amino acids: CASSPIGTGGDYGYTF. In nucleotides, the CDR3 is TGTGCCAGCTCGCCAATTGGGACAGGGGGCGACTATGGCTACACCTTC. Looking up the rest from reference TRBV18 and TRBJ1-2 gives the full variable domain: NAGVMQNPRHLVRRRGQEARLRCSPMKGHSHVYWYRQLPEEGLKFMVYLQKENIIDESGMPKERFSAEFPKEGPSILRIQQVVRGDSAAYFCASSPIGTGGDYGYTFGSGTRLTVV.

In its sample, this clone was seen a few times. The chain recombines TRBV4-2 with TRBJ2-5; a weak D match, TRBD1 (5 bases). Trimming cost V 0 bases and J 1 base, with 9 bases left between them. CDR3 length: 15 amino acids. The germline gives CDR1 LGHNA, CDR2 YNFKEQ. CDR3 region: CASSQDRQIQETQYF. The CDR3 DNA is TGTGCCAGCAGCCAAGATAGACAGATCCAAGAGACCCAGTACTTC.

The rearrangement joins TRBV21-1 to TRBJ1-5. TRBV21-1 constitutes a pseudogene. The CDR3 is 14 amino acids. CDR3 in amino acids: CASSSGEAPRPQHF. CDR3 nucleotides: TGTGCCAGCTCCAGCGGCGAGGCTCCAAGGCCCCAGCATTTT.

The V and J genes are TRBV7-2 and TRBJ1-2; no firm D call. Trimming shortened V by 5 bases and J by 2 bases, and 12 bases separated the two germline ends. CDR1 SGHTA and CDR2 FQGNSA come from the germline V gene. The CDR3 sequence is 14 residues long. The CDR3 region is CASSAFTGNYGYTF. In nucleotides, the CDR3 is TGTGCCAGCAGCGCTTTCACCGGGAACTATGGCTACACCTTC.

The chain employs TRBV6-5 and TRBJ1-5; 9 bases agree with TRBD1. The CDR3 loop spans 15 amino acids. With 7 bases clipped from V and 6 bases from J, the junction kept 10 bases outside the gene matches. CDR1 is MNHEY, CDR2 SVGAGI, per germline. As DNA, the CDR3 is TGTGCCAGCACTGGGACAGGGCGAAGGCGTCAGCCCCAGCATTTT. Translated, it gives CASTGTGRRRQPQHF.

J is TRBJ2-1 and V is TRBV5-1; TRBD1 agrees at 8 bases. The length of the CDR3 is 19 residues. Germline CDR1 is SGHRS and CDR2 is YFSETQ. Unmatched junction bases numbered 15, after V lost 2 bases and J lost 2 bases. This CDR3 is CASSLHNYRQGRAYNEQFF. The CDR3 DNA follows: TGCGCCAGCAGCTTACACAATTATCGACAGGGGCGCGCCTACAATGAGCAGTTCTTC.

This chain uses TRBV5-1 with TRBJ1-2, with 7 nucleotides matching TRBD1. The CDR3 sequence is 14 residues long. Trimming at V came to 4 bases and at J to 5 bases, leaving 8 bases not matched to a gene. Germline loops: CDR1 SGHRS, CDR2 YFSETQ. Here the CDR3 DNA reads TGCGCCAGCAGCGTGCAGGGGGAGAGGTATGGCTACACCTTC. This gives the protein CASSVQGERYGYTF.